This T cell receptor (beta chain) comes out of a study of blood T cell repertoires in COVID-19. The overall study: Samples came from the United States, Italy and Spain, spanning acute and convalescent COVID-19. Sources were T cells, B-cell-depleted T cells, or PBMCs; the material itself was cDNA or gDNA.

This clone has a single count. The protocol was immunoSEQ multiplex PCR, while the TCRdb copy is restricted to in-frame clones and leaves out a portion. The data contain about 200,000 clones, roughly 90% of them singletons. The receptor's source is a man between 18 and 35 years old with active or convalescent COVID-19. The sample comprised peripheral blood.

CDR3 nucleotide sequence: TGTGCCAGTAGTACGACAACCGCTAGCAATCAGCCCCAGCATTTT. It encodes CASSTTTASNQPQHF. This chain links TRBV19 with TRBJ1-5; D gene uncertain. Germline V gives CDR1 LNHDA, CDR2 SQIVND (reference sequence). Trimming cost V 4 bases and J 0 bases, with 10 bases left between them. The CDR3 is 15 amino acids.